This TCR beta chain was identified during a study of T cells in Graves' hyperthyroidism and ophthalmopathy. What was amplified from RNA transcripts were TCR beta CDR3 regions. The HTBI primer set was used in a first-round RT-PCR of the TCR CDR3. One entry per CDR3 protein results from TCRdb running MiXCR on the multiplex PCR reads. The sample contains approximately 620,000 distinct CDR3 sequences, about 15% of which appear only once. This clonotype was detected many times. V was clipped by 6 bases and J by 3 bases, with 3 bases between them. Germline V CDR1 and CDR2: MNHNS, SASEGT. There are 11 residues in the CDR3.

This sequence joins TRBV6-1 and TRBJ1-5; no reliable D call. The source is a woman in her thirties with Graves' hyperthyroidism that later progressed to Graves' ophthalmopathy. Sequencing was carried out using blood. The CDR3 DNA reads TGTGCCAGCAGGACCAATCAGCCCCAGCATTTT. It encodes CASRTNQPQHF.